One sample yielded the 21 T cell receptor beta chains listed below, sequenced in a study of radiotherapy plus CTLA-4 blockade in lung cancer. Data came from immunoSEQ multiplex PCR; TCRdb stores just in-frame clones and leaves some out. Here the sample spans tens of thousands of clones, approximately 84% being singletons. The sequences come from peripheral blood, collected from a patient treated with radiotherapy plus ipilimumab. Source of these receptors: a human donor with non-small cell lung cancer whose response to radiotherapy plus ipilimumab could not be evaluated.

The J gene is TRBJ2-5, the V gene TRBV7-2, with TRBD2 identical over 9 bases. J was trimmed by 4 bases and V by 0 bases; bases with no gene match: 9. Germline-derived CDR1 and CDR2 are SGHTA and FQGNSA. The CDR3 extends over 17 amino acids. CDR3 loop: CASSLATGGRARETQYF. CDR3 coding DNA: TGTGCCAGCAGCTTAGCGACTGGCGGGAGGGCCAGAGAGACCCAGTACTTC.

The chain carries TRBV11-2 and TRBJ1-1; D is uncertain. Germline CDR1 and CDR2: SGHAT and FQNNGV. The CDR3 is 14 residues long. V lost 2 bases to trimming and J lost 0 bases, with 7 bases between them. DNA of the CDR3: TGTGCCAGCAGCTTACAGGTAATGAACACTGAAGCTTTCTTT. As protein: CASSLQVMNTEAFF.

This clone has a handful of counts. The chain uses TRBV29-1 and TRBJ1-1, with a possible D match to TRBD1 (6 bases). The CDR3 contains 13 residues. Trimming took off 2 bases at V and 5 bases at J, with 12 bases between the two ends. CDR1 and CDR2 (germline): SQVTM, ANQGSEA. DNA for the CDR3: TGCAGCGTTGAACGGGGGGCCCGAACTGAAGCTTTCTTT. Its protein product is CSVERGARTEAFF.

This chain links TRBV9 with TRBJ2-5, with 8 bases fitting TRBD2. The length of the CDR3 is 16 residues. Trimming cost V 0 bases and J 6 bases; bases outside gene matches: 10. Germline V lookup: CDR1 SGDLS, CDR2 YYNGEE. The DNA for the CDR3 is TGTGCCAGCAGCGTAGAGGAGAGGGGACTAGAAAAGACCCAGTACTTC. Its translation: CASSVEERGLEKTQYF.

The chain links TRBV7-9 to TRBJ1-5; 7 nucleotides align to TRBD1. Germline V gene data show CDR1 as SEHNR and CDR2 as FQNEAQ (reference sequence). V trimming: 5 bases; J trimming: 4 bases; junction bases outside the gene matches: 8. This CDR3 spans 15 amino acids. In DNA, the CDR3 is TGTGCCAGCAGCCCGGGACAGTCAGGGAATCAGCCCCAGCATTTT. Protein product: CASSPGQSGNQPQHF.

J is TRBJ1-2 and V is TRBV7-8; no clear D gene. Germline assignment: CDR1 SGHVS and CDR2 FQNEAQ. V gave up 1 base and J gave up 4 bases, with 13 bases separating them. CDR3 size: 15 residues. CDR3 in amino acids: CASSLGGSNLYGYTF. The CDR3 DNA sequence: TGTGCCAGCAGCTTAGGCGGTTCCAACCTCTATGGCTACACCTTC.

This clone has only a few counts. The CDR3: CASSSQDKGTQYF. The CDR3 coding sequence is TGCGCCAGCAGCTCCCAGGACAAGGGTACGCAGTATTTT. This chain connects TRBV5-1 to TRBJ2-3, with a tentative D call TRBD1 (5 bases). The CDR3 spans 13 residues. Germline loops: CDR1 SGHRS, CDR2 YFSETQ. V was clipped by 3 bases and J by 8 bases, with 13 bases between them.

The chain joins TRBV10-3 to TRBJ2-2; D gene uncertain. Deletions cut 2 bases from V and 5 bases from J, with 3 bases between. The germline gives CDR1 ENHRY, CDR2 SYGVKD. The CDR3 is made up of 12 amino acids. The CDR3 loop is CAISEETGELFF. The CDR3 DNA reads as TGTGCCATCAGTGAGGAGACCGGGGAGCTGTTTTTT.

Only a few counts were recorded for this clone. The DNA for the CDR3 is TGCGCCAGCAGGCAGGGCGGGAGGCCAGATACGCAGTATTTT. Amino acids: CASRQGGRPDTQYF. J is TRBJ2-3 and V is TRBV4-3, with 8 bases that match TRBD2. Germline CDR1 reads LGHNA; CDR2 reads YSLEER. The V gene end was trimmed by 6 bases and the J gene end by 4 bases; junction bases not matched to a gene: 6. CDR3 length: 14 amino acids.

J is TRBJ2-7 and V is TRBV6-5, with 12 bases that match TRBD1. Germline-derived CDR1 and CDR2 are MNHEY and SVGAGI. The V gene end was trimmed by 2 bases and the J gene end by 3 bases; junction bases not matched to a gene: 5. The CDR3 is 16 residues long. The CDR3 DNA reads as TGTGCCAGCAGTTACCCGGGACAGGGGGCTTTCTACGAGCAGTACTTC. The encoded protein is CASSYPGQGAFYEQYF.

The chain combines TRBV28 with TRBJ2-7; 7 bases align to TRBD2. Germline lookup yields CDR1 MDHEN and CDR2 SYDVKM. This CDR3 has 15 residues. With 5 bases clipped from V and 2 bases from J, the junction kept 9 bases outside the gene matches. CDR3 protein: CASSPYPGLTYEQYF. The CDR3 DNA is TGTGCCAGCAGTCCGTACCCGGGACTAACCTACGAGCAGTACTTC.

The genes are TRBV7-9 and TRBJ2-7; 7 bases are a match to TRBD1. The CDR3 is 14 residues long. Germline lookup yields CDR1 SEHNR and CDR2 FQNEAQ (reference sequence). Losses at the gene ends were 5 bases for V and 7 bases for J; bases not matched to a gene: 11. DNA for the CDR3: TGTGCCAGCAGCGTGCGACAGGGCTACGAGGAGCAGTACTTC. This gives the protein CASSVRQGYEEQYF.

This chain connects TRBV29-1 to TRBJ2-5; 8 nucleotides agree with TRBD1. The trim removed 3 bases at V and 4 bases at J, leaving 4 bases unmatched. Germline V lookup: CDR1 SQVTM, CDR2 ANQGSEA. This CDR3 spans 13 amino acids. CDR3 region: CSVETGDGETQYF. The CDR3 nucleotides are TGCAGCGTTGAGACAGGGGATGGAGAGACCCAGTACTTC.

The genes are TRBV6-5 and TRBJ1-2; D gene ambiguous. CDR1 is MNHEY, CDR2 SVGAGI, per germline. Between the trimmed V and J ends, which lost 3 bases and 2 bases, there was a span of 10 bases. The CDR3 contains 14 residues. CDR3 DNA sequence: TGTGCCAGCAGTTATTTAGGAGTGAACTATGGCTACACCTTC. It encodes CASSYLGVNYGYTF.

For this clone: An end of the junction differs from the germline gene, which may be a read error. Other nucleotide sequences from this sample produce the same CDR3. The gene calls are TRBV7-9 and TRBJ1-1; maybe TRBD1 (5 bases). Germline CDR1 SEHNR, CDR2 FQNEAQ (reference sequence). There are 14 residues in the CDR3. CDR3 in DNA: TGTGCCAGCAGCTTAAGGGGCTCGAACACTGAGGCTTTCTTT. Translation gives CASSLRGSNTEAFF.

V is TRBV5-1 and J is TRBJ2-3; TRBD2 matches 10 bases. Germline V gives CDR1 SGHRS, CDR2 YFSETQ. V lost 4 bases, J lost 3 bases, and 8 bases stayed unmatched. This CDR3 contains 16 residues. The CDR3 nucleotides are TGCGCCAGCAGCGGGGAAACGGGACTAGCGACAGATACGCAGTATTTT. It encodes CASSGETGLATDTQYF.

This rearrangement joins TRBV5-6 to TRBJ2-3; 8 bases fit TRBD1. This CDR3 spans 15 amino acids. With V trimmed by 1 base and J by 6 bases, 7 bases remained unmatched. Germline assignment: CDR1 SGHDT and CDR2 YYEEEE. The CDR3 coding sequence is TGTGCCAGCAGCTTGCTGTCAGGGGGCCTGGATACGCAGTATTTT. This codes for CASSLLSGGLDTQYF. The full variable domain, in which reference TRBV5-6 and TRBJ2-3 provide the parts outside the CDR3, is DAGVTQSPTHLIKTRGQQVTLRCSPKSGHDTVSWYQQALGQGPQFIFQYYEEEERQRGNFPDRFSGHQFPNYSSELNVNALLLGDSALYLCASSLLSGGLDTQYFGPGTRLTVL.

This chain links TRBV4-1 with TRBJ2-2; 7 positions agree with TRBD2. The V gene's germline CDR1 is MGHRA and CDR2 YSYEKL. After removal of 0 bases from V and 2 bases from J, the junction contained 6 bases not matched to a gene. CDR3 length: 17 residues. CDR3 loop: CASSQDSPAGNTGELFF. CDR3 sequence (DNA): TGCGCCAGCAGCCAAGATTCCCCAGCGGGAAACACCGGGGAGCTGTTTTTT.

The chain recombines TRBV28 with TRBJ2-7; D is unresolved. The CDR3 has 13 amino acids. V lost 2 bases and J 6 bases, leaving 11 bases between the germline ends. Germline V lookup: CDR1 MDHEN, CDR2 SYDVKM. The CDR3 loop is CASSLGQMGEQYF. CDR3 in DNA: TGTGCCAGCAGTTTAGGGCAGATGGGCGAGCAGTACTTC. The full variable domain, completed using reference TRBV28 and TRBJ2-7, is DVKVTQSSRYLVKRTGEKVFLECVQDMDHENMFWYRQDPGLGLRLIYFSYDVKMKEKGDIPEGYSVSREKKERFSLILESASTNQTSMYLCASSLGQMGEQYFGPGTRLTVT.

This chain joins TRBV25-1 and TRBJ1-3; D not resolved. The germline V gene encodes CDR1 MGHDK and CDR2 SYGVNS. The CDR3 covers 16 residues. V was cut by 8 bases and J by 0 bases, with 17 bases left in between. CDR3 residues: CASAGINSSSGNTIYF. CDR3 nucleotide sequence: TGTGCCAGCGCCGGGATCAACAGCAGCTCTGGAAACACCATATATTTT.

This clone was seen only once. The chain recombines TRBV5-5 with TRBJ2-3; a possible D gene is TRBD1 (6 bases). Trimming cost V 4 bases and J 0 bases, with 12 bases left between them. The CDR3 is 15 residues long. CDR1 is SGHKS, CDR2 YYEKEE, per germline (reference sequence). CDR3 protein: CASSEGQASTDTQYF. CDR3 nucleotide sequence: TGTGCCAGCAGCGAGGGACAAGCCAGCACAGATACGCAGTATTTT.